A selection of T cell receptor beta chains follows, all from one sample in a study of blood T cell repertoires in COVID-19. The table came from immunoSEQ multiplex PCR; TCRdb's copy has only in-frame clones and leaves some out. The sample lists about 310,000 clones, over 75% seen once, with 1% in the top ten. Sequenced sample: peripheral blood. The receptors were gathered from a man in his forties or fifties with active or convalescent COVID-19. CDR3s include the opening cysteine and the closing phenylalanine or tryptophan. Fields, in order: J gene, clone size, CDR3 length, V gene, D gene, CDR3 DNA, CDR3 protein. The D gene is left open where the match is weak. Only part of the rows carry a size: once, few, many, or a class if the clone is expanded.

>TRBJ2-5|.|17|TRBV18|TRBD1
TGTGCCAGCTCACTAAACCCCCGGACAGGCTTGCAAGAGACCCAGTACTTC
CASSLNPRTGLQETQYF
>TRBJ2-5|.|15|TRBV3-1/TRBV3-2|TRBD1
TGTGCCAGCAGCCCCAGGACAGGGAAGGCAGAGACCCAGTACTTC
CASSPRTGKAETQYF
>TRBJ2-7|.|14|TRBV19|.
TGTGCCAGCTCTACAACAGGGAACCACTACGAGCAGTACTTC
CASSTTGNHYEQYF
>TRBJ2-2|.|16|TRBV6-4|TRBD1
TGTGCCAGCAGACCAACGGACAGGGTTGGCACCGGGGAGCTGTTTTTT
CASRPTDRVGTGELFF
>TRBJ1-3|.|13|TRBV30|.
TGTGCCTGGAGACAGTACAGTCGAAACACCATATATTTT
CAWRQYSRNTIYF
>TRBJ1-1|once|13|TRBV9|.
TGTGCCAGCAGCGTAGCTCTGAACACTGAAGCTTTCTTT
CASSVALNTEAFF
>TRBJ2-7|.|15|TRBV19|TRBD2
TGTGCCAGTAGTATCTTTAGCGGGGGGCGATACGAGCAGTACTTC
CASSIFSGGRYEQYF
>TRBJ1-4|.|16|TRBV6-5|.
TGTGCCAGCAGTTACACTAGCGGGATATCTGCTGAAAAACTGTTTTTT
CASSYTSGISAEKLFF
>TRBJ1-3|.|15|TRBV15|.
TGTGCCACCAGCAGCGCCTTGGCAGGGGAAAACACCATATATTTT
CATSSALAGENTIYF
>TRBJ2-3|once|15|TRBV7-8|TRBD2
TGTGCCAGCAGCCAAATAGCGGGAGGGCTGGGTACGCAGTATTTT
CASSQIAGGLGTQYF
>TRBJ2-7|few|14|TRBV4-2|TRBD2
TGTGCCAGCAGCCAGGGACTAGCCTCCTACGAGCAGTACTTC
CASSQGLASYEQYF
>TRBJ1-2|.|15|TRBV4-2|.
TGTGCCAGCAGCCAAGATTGGGGGGGAAACTATGGCTACACCTTC
CASSQDWGGNYGYTF
>TRBJ2-7|.|13|TRBV30|TRBD2
TGTGCCTGGGACCGACTAGCGGGTTACGAGCAGTACTTC
CAWDRLAGYEQYF
>TRBJ1-5|.|15|TRBV6-2/TRBV6-3|.
TGTGCCAGCAGTTACCGAACACAGCTCAATCAGCCCCAGCATTTT
CASSYRTQLNQPQHF
>TRBJ2-6|.|17|TRBV10-3|TRBD1
TGTGCCATCAAGAGGGACAGGGCCAGCTCTGGGGCCAACGTCCTGACTTTC
CAIKRDRASSGANVLTF
>TRBJ2-1|.|16|TRBV9|.
TGTGCCAGCAACGGGGGTTCAAGGGGGCTCTACAATGAGCAGTTCTTC
CASNGGSRGLYNEQFF
>TRBJ1-4|.|15|TRBV5-1|.
TGCGCCAGCAGCTTGGTACAGGCAAGGGATGGAAAACTGTTTTTT
CASSLVQARDGKLFF
>TRBJ2-1|.|15|TRBV9|TRBD2
TGTGCCAGCAGCGCTACTAGCGGGGGCTACAATGAGCAGTTCTTC
CASSATSGGYNEQFF
>TRBJ2-5|.|15|TRBV6-5|TRBD2
TGTGCCAGCAGTTACCAACTAGCGGGTCAAGAGACCCAGTACTTC
CASSYQLAGQETQYF
>TRBJ1-6|once|19|TRBV4-3|TRBD1
TGCGCCAGCAGCCAGAATCCCGAGGGGGCGAGCTCCTATAATTCACCCCTCCACTTT
CASSQNPEGASSYNSPLHF
>TRBJ2-1|.|19|TRBV7-8|TRBD2
TGTGCCAGCAGTTCCCCCCAGCAGGCTAGCGGAACACCATACAATGAGCAGTTCTTC
CASSSPQQASGTPYNEQFF
>TRBJ2-7|.|17|TRBV7-2|TRBD2
TGTGCCAGCAGCTCCCGCGGGACTAGCGGGAGGGCCTACGAGCAGTACTTC
CASSSRGTSGRAYEQYF
>TRBJ1-1|once|13|TRBV28|.
TGTGCCAGTCTTCTCTTACAGGGCTCACAAGCTTTCTTT
CASLLLQGSQAFF
>TRBJ1-2|once|14|TRBV6-4|TRBD1
TGTGCCAGCAGACCAGGACAGGGTGGCTATGGCTACACCTTC
CASRPGQGGYGYTF
>TRBJ1-4|.|15|TRBV18|.
TGTGCCAGCTCACCAACAAGGGGCGGAGGGGAAAAACTGTTTTTT
CASSPTRGGGEKLFF
>TRBJ1-5|.|13|TRBV7-9|.
TGTGCCAGCAGCTTATCGGGGAGTCAGCCCCAGCATTTT
CASSLSGSQPQHF
>TRBJ2-2|.|13|TRBV3-1/TRBV3-2|.
TGTGCCAGCAGCCTTTCGGGGGACGGGGAGCTGTTTTTT
CASSLSGDGELFF
>TRBJ1-2|few|13|TRBV6-5|.
TGTGCCACCAAGGCGGGGGTGAACTATGGCTACACCTTC
CATKAGVNYGYTF
>TRBJ2-3|.|14|TRBV19|.
TGTGCCAGTCAGACAGGTCCTCAGACAGATACGCAGTATTTT
CASQTGPQTDTQYF
>TRBJ1-6|.|16|TRBV28|TRBD1
TGTGCCAGCAGTTACCTAGGGGGCTCGTTTGATTCACCCCTCCACTTT
CASSYLGGSFDSPLHF
>TRBJ2-1|.|17|TRBV19|.
TGTGCCAGTAGTACAAACAGGGCTCCCAATCTATACAATGAGCAGTTCTTC
CASSTNRAPNLYNEQFF
>TRBJ2-3|.|12|TRBV2|.
TGTGCCAGCGCCAGGGACACAGATACGCAGTATTTT
CASARDTDTQYF
>TRBJ2-1|.|16|TRBV21-1|.
TGTGCCAGCAGCGCTCAGAGCGGGATTTCGGTCAATGAGCAGTTCTTC
CASSAQSGISVNEQFF
>TRBJ1-4|.|13|TRBV5-1|.
TGCGCCAGCAGCTTCCCCGGGAATGAAAAACTGTTTTTT
CASSFPGNEKLFF
>TRBJ1-1|.|14|TRBV5-6|TRBD1
TGTGCCAGCAGCCCAGGGGGCCTGGGTACTGAAGCTTTCTTT
CASSPGGLGTEAFF
>TRBJ1-5|.|15|TRBV5-1|TRBD1
TGCGCCAGCAGCACGGGCAGGGGGCCAAATCAGCCCCAGCATTTT
CASSTGRGPNQPQHF
>TRBJ1-5|.|13|TRBV4-1|.
TGCGCCAGCAGCCAAGATCTCAGACAGCCCCAGCATTTT
CASSQDLRQPQHF
>TRBJ1-5|.|16|TRBV19|.
TGTGCCAGTAGTGAGCCTAGGGGGTATAGCAATCAGCCCCAGCATTTT
CASSEPRGYSNQPQHF
>TRBJ2-5|.|16|TRBV9|TRBD2
TGTGCCAGCAGCGTACCACTAGCGGGGGGGCCTGAGACCCAGTACTTC
CASSVPLAGGPETQYF
>TRBJ2-1|.|14|TRBV15|.
TGTGCCACCAGCAGCGGGATTATGAACAATGAGCAGTTCTTC
CATSSGIMNNEQFF
>TRBJ2-5|.|15|TRBV7-6|.
TGTGCCAGCAGCTTAACCCACGGGTACCAAGAGACCCAGTACTTC
CASSLTHGYQETQYF
>TRBJ1-5|.|14|TRBV6-4|TRBD1
TGTGCCATAACGACAGGGGATAGCAATCAGCCCCAGCATTTT
CAITTGDSNQPQHF
>TRBJ1-1|few|14|TRBV6-2/TRBV6-3|.
TGTGCCAGCAGTTCTCCCTCTGGCGGGGCTGAAGCTTTCTTT
CASSSPSGGAEAFF
>TRBJ2-5|.|15|TRBV7-2|.
TGTGCCAGCAGCCTCTACGGAGGAATCGGGGAGACCCAGTACTTC
CASSLYGGIGETQYF
>TRBJ2-7|.|14|TRBV6-1|TRBD1
TGTGCCAGCAGTGAAGAACAGGGGGCTAGCGAGCAGTACTTC
CASSEEQGASEQYF
>TRBJ2-1|.|16|TRBV7-6|.
TGTGCCAGCAGCTCTAGGGGAGAACAGGGCTCCAATGAGCAGTTCTTC
CASSSRGEQGSNEQFF
>TRBJ2-7|.|15|TRBV5-4|.
TGTGCCAGCAGCTTGGGCCTCACTACAACCTCCGAGCAGTACTTC
CASSLGLTTTSEQYF
>TRBJ1-1|.|13|TRBV28|.
TGTGCCAGCAGTTTGGGTGGTAAGAGGGAAGCTTTCTTT
CASSLGGKREAFF
>TRBJ2-3|.|16|TRBV19|TRBD1
TGTGCCAGTAGTGAGACAGGGCCCGTAGGCACAGATACGCAGTATTTT
CASSETGPVGTDTQYF
>TRBJ2-7|.|15|TRBV27|.
TGTGCCAGCAGTTCCCGCCGGACAACCCTCTACGAGCAGTACTTC
CASSSRRTTLYEQYF
>TRBJ1-6|.|16|TRBV4-1|.
TGCGCCAGCAGCCAAGATAATCCAGGGTATAATTCACCCCTCCACTTT
CASSQDNPGYNSPLHF
>TRBJ2-1|.|14|TRBV11-1|.
TGTGCCAGCAGCTTTCCGGGCTCCTACAATGAGCAGTTCTTC
CASSFPGSYNEQFF
>TRBJ1-5|.|17|TRBV10-3|.
TGTGCCATCAGTCAAACCGAGGGTGACGCTAGCAATCAGCCCCAGCATTTT
CAISQTEGDASNQPQHF
>TRBJ2-5|.|15|TRBV9|.
TGTGCCAGCAGCGCTAAGACAGGTCTGAGCGAGACCCAGTACTTC
CASSAKTGLSETQYF
>TRBJ2-3|.|15|TRBV7-9|TRBD1
TGTGCCAGCAGCCCGGGGGACAGGGATCCAGATACGCAGTATTTT
CASSPGDRDPDTQYF
>TRBJ1-1|.|16|TRBV28|TRBD1
TGTGCCAGCATCATTTCGGGACAGATTAGCCACACTGAAGCTTTCTTT
CASIISGQISHTEAFF